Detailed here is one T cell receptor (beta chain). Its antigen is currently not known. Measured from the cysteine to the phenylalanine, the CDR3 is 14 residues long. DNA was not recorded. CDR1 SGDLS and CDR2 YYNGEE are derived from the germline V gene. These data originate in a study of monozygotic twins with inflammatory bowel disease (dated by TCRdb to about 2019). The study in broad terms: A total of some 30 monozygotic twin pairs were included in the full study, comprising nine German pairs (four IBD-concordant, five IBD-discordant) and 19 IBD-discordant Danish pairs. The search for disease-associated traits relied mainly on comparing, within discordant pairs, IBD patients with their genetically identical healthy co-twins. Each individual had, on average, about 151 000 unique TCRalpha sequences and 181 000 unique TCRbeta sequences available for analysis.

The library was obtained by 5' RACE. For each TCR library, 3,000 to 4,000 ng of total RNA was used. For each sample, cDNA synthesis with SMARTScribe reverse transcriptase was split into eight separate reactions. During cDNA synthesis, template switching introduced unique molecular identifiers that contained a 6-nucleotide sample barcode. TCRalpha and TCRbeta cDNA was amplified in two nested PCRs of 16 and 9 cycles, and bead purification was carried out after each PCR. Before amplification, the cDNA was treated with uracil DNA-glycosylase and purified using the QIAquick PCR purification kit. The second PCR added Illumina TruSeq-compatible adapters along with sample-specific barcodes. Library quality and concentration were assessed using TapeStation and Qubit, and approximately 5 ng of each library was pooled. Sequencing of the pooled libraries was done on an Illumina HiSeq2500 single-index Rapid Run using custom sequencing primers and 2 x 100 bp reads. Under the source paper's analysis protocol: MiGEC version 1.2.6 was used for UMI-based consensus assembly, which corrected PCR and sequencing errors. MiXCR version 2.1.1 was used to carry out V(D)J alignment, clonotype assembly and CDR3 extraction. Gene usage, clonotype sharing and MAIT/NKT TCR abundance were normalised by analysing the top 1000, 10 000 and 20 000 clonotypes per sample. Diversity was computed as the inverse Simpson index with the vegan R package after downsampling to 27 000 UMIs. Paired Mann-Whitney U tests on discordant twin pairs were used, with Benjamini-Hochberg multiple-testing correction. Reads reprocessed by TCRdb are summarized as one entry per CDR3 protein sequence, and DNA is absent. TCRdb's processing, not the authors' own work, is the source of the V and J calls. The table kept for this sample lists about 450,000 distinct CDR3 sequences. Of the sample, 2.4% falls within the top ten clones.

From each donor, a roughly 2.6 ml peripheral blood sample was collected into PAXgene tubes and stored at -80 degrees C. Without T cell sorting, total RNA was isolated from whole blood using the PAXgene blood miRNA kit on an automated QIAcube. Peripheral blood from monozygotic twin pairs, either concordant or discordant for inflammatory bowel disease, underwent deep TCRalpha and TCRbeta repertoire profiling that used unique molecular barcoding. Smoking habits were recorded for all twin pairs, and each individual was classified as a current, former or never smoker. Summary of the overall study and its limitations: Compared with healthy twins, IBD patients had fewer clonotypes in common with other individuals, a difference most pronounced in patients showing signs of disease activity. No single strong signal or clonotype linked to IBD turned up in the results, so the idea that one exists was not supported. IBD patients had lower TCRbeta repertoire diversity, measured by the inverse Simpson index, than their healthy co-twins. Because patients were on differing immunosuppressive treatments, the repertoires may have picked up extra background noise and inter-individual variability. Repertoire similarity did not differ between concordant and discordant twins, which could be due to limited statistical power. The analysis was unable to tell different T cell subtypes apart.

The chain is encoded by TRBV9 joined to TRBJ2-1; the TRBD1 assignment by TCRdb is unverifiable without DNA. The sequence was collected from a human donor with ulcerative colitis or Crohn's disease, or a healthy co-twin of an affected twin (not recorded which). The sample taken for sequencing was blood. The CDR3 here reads CASSAVGPANEQFF.